The 28 T cell receptor beta chains given below trace back to one sample, sequenced in a study of identical twins. A single record per CDR3 protein comes from TCRdb applying MiXCR to the 5' RACE reads. The data show under 800,000 distinct CDR3 sequences, approximately 22% seen once. In addition, the sample was reused for a study of T cells expressing NK-cell markers.

The sequenced sample consisted of PBMCs. The receptors derive from a young woman in good health.

Only a few counts were recorded for this clonotype. This chain links TRBV7-2 with TRBJ2-7; D is undetermined. Germline V gives CDR1 SGHTA, CDR2 FQGNSA. Trimming cost V 4 bases and J 0 bases, with 10 bases left between them. This CDR3 is built from 14 residues. CDR3 loop: CASSWLGDSYEQYF. In DNA, the CDR3 is TGTGCCAGCAGCTGGCTGGGCGACTCCTACGAGCAGTACTTC.

This clonotype showed up just a few times. The chain employs TRBV6-5 and TRBJ2-2, with TRBD2 matching 9 bases. V lost 2 bases to trimming and J lost 4 bases; unmatched junction nucleotides: 8. Germline V gene sequence: CDR1 MNHEY, CDR2 SVGAGI. There are 17 residues in the CDR3. This chain's CDR3 is CASSYDSGSRFTGELFF. The CDR3, as DNA: TGTGCCAGCAGTTACGATAGCGGGAGTAGGTTCACCGGGGAGCTGTTTTTT.

This clonotype was recorded many times. This chain uses TRBV3-1 with TRBJ2-1; TRBD1 might be the D (5 bases). CDR3 size: 16 residues. The V end lost 0 bases, the J end lost 0 bases, and 9 bases lay between the germline ends. Germline V gene lookup returns CDR1 LGHDT and CDR2 YNNKEL (reference sequence). The CDR3 DNA is TGTGCCAGCAGCCAAGAGGGGCGGCACTCCTACAATGAGCAGTTCTTC. It is translated as CASSQEGRHSYNEQFF.

The chain has TRBV7-9 and TRBJ2-3, with 11 nucleotides matching TRBD2. Germline trimming cut 5 bases from V and 4 bases from J; bases unmatched to any gene: 8. This CDR3 is 16 amino acids long. From germline, CDR1 is SEHNR and CDR2 FQNEAQ (reference sequence). This CDR3 reads CASSLNPTSGADTQYF. The CDR3 region has the DNA TGTGCCAGCAGCCTCAACCCGACTAGCGGGGCAGATACGCAGTATTTT.

The rearrangement links TRBV20-1 to TRBJ2-5, with D perhaps TRBD1 or TRBD2 (5 bases each). This CDR3 contains 12 residues. CDR1 is DFQATT and CDR2 is SNEGSKA in the germline V gene (reference sequence). The ends were cut back, 2 bases at V and 7 bases at J, with 11 bases in the middle. The CDR3 reads CSARSGPATQYF. For the CDR3, the DNA is TGCAGTGCTAGATCGGGACCGGCGACCCAGTACTTC.

The CDR3, as DNA: TGTGCCAGCAGCTCCCGAAGGCGCACAGATACGCAGTATTTT. Its protein product is CASSSRRRTDTQYF. J is TRBJ2-3 and V is TRBV7-2; D unclear. Germline-derived CDR1 and CDR2 are SGHTA and FQGNSA. The ends were cut back, 4 bases at V and 1 base at J, with 9 bases in the middle. The CDR3 sequence is 14 residues long.

The J gene is TRBJ1-1, the V gene TRBV29-1; D not certain. The CDR3 is 9 residues long. The germline gives CDR1 SQVTM, CDR2 ANQGSEA. Trimming pared 6 bases from V and 9 bases from J, leaving 8 bases between. The DNA of the CDR3 is TGCAGCGTAGGCCCTCAAGCTTTCTTT. This translates into CSVGPQAFF.

The gene calls are TRBV5-1 and TRBJ2-7; the D is unclear. This CDR3 is 13 amino acids long. The ends were cut back, 3 bases at V and 6 bases at J, with 13 bases in the middle. The V gene's germline CDR1 is SGHRS and CDR2 YFSETQ. The CDR3, as DNA: TGCGCCAGCAGCTCCCTCACCTCGGGCGAGCAGTACTTC. Translation gives CASSSLTSGEQYF.

The rearrangement uses TRBV10-2 and TRBJ2-7; D unclear. Per the germline V gene, CDR1 is WSHSY and CDR2 is SAAADI. CDR3 size: 13 residues. The V end was cut by 7 bases, the J end by 0 bases, with 10 bases between. Here the CDR3 reads CASKEQISYEQYF. The CDR3 nucleotides are TGCGCCAGCAAGGAGCAGATCTCCTACGAGCAGTACTTC.

In this sample, this clonotype turned up many times. The chain employs TRBV25-1 and TRBJ2-2; D perhaps matches TRBD1 (5 bases). Germline loops: CDR1 MGHDK, CDR2 SYGVNS. CDR3 length: 12 amino acids. The ends were cut back, 6 bases at V and 6 bases at J, with 8 bases in the middle. CDR3 DNA sequence: TGTGCCAGCAGCAGGGTACCCGGGGAGCTGTTTTTT. It is translated as CASSRVPGELFF. Complete variable domain (other parts from reference TRBV25-1 and TRBJ2-2): EADIYQTPRYLVIGTGKKITLECSQTMGHDKMYWYQQDPGMELHLIHYSYGVNSTEKGDLSSESTVSRIRTEHFPLTLESARPSHTSQYLCASSRVPGELFFGEGSRLTVL.

The rearrangement uses TRBV5-1 and TRBJ2-7; D remains unclear. V shed 2 bases and J shed 3 bases, with 9 bases lying between them. Germline V gene data show CDR1 as SGHRS and CDR2 as YFSETQ. The CDR3 runs to 13 residues. The CDR3, as DNA: TGCGCCAGCAGCTTCCTTCGCCGCTACGAGCAGTACTTC. Translated: CASSFLRRYEQYF.

This clonotype was detected only a few times. V is TRBV14 and J is TRBJ2-7; TRBD2 is a possible D gene (6 bases). CDR1 is SGHDN, CDR2 FVKESK, per germline. Trimming removed 2 bases at V and 9 bases at J, with 20 bases between. The CDR3 covers 15 residues. The CDR3 DNA follows: TGTGCCAGCAGCCAATGGAGGGGCCCATACGAAACGCAGTACTTC. Encoded protein: CASSQWRGPYETQYF.

The chain links TRBV20-1 to TRBJ2-5, with D tentatively TRBD2 (5 bases). The CDR3 spans 16 residues. With 6 bases removed from V and 1 base from J, the gap between germline ends came to 21 bases. Germline CDR1 and CDR2: DFQATT and SNEGSKA (reference sequence). CDR3 sequence reads: CSALGGSAWPQETQYF. In DNA form, the CDR3 reads TGCAGTGCCTTAGGAGGAAGCGCCTGGCCCCAAGAGACCCAGTACTTC.

The rearrangement links TRBV27 to TRBJ2-7, with D perhaps TRBD1 or TRBD2 (5 bases each). Germline-derived CDR1 and CDR2 are MNHEY and SMNVEV (reference sequence). The CDR3 length is 14 residues. Trimming took off 5 bases at V and 4 bases at J, with 15 bases between the two ends. CDR3 protein: CASSPGGPSYEQYF. The CDR3 DNA follows: TGTGCCAGCAGTCCTGGGGGACCCTCATACGAGCAGTACTTC.

This clonotype has at least ten counts. The rearrangement uses TRBV20-1 and TRBJ1-6; no clear D gene. The CDR3 is 16 residues long. Germline CDR1 reads DFQATT; CDR2 reads SNEGSKA (reference sequence). The V gene lost 2 bases and the J gene lost 7 bases, with 18 bases spanning the gap. The CDR3 loop is CSARIGGAGGNSPLHF. CDR3 nucleotide sequence: TGCAGTGCTAGAATAGGCGGCGCGGGAGGAAATTCACCCCTCCACTTT.

This clonotype has a count of ten or more. V and J are TRBV20-1 and TRBJ2-5; no clear D. The V end was cut by 6 bases, the J end by 6 bases, with 17 bases between. Germline V gives CDR1 DFQATT, CDR2 SNEGSKA (reference sequence). The CDR3 covers 13 residues. The CDR3 loop is CSAWGSRLKTQYF. CDR3 nucleotides: TGCAGTGCCTGGGGTAGCAGGCTGAAGACCCAGTACTTC.

This clonotype was counted only a few times. The rearrangement uses TRBV6-5 and TRBJ2-7; D unclear. The CDR3 loop spans 12 amino acids. Germline CDR1 is MNHEY and CDR2 is SVGAGI. V lost 6 bases to trimming and J lost 6 bases, with 12 bases between them. CDR3 protein: CASRQFLSEQYF. CDR3 in DNA: TGTGCCAGCAGACAGTTTTTAAGCGAGCAGTACTTC.

This clonotype was counted only a few times. This chain links TRBV5-1 with TRBJ2-5, with D possibly being TRBD1 (5 bases). The CDR3 runs 15 residues. Trimming took 8 bases from V and 1 from J, leaving 18 bases between them. From germline, CDR1 is SGHRS and CDR2 YFSETQ. The CDR3 nucleotides read TGCGCCAGTAGTCGAGCCGACAGTCGCCAAGAGACCCAGTACTTC. Its translation: CASSRADSRQETQYF.

This clonotype was seen only once. The chain has TRBV5-1 and TRBJ1-2; 7 bases line up with TRBD1. Germline CDR1 reads SGHRS; CDR2 reads YFSETQ. After removal of 0 bases from V and 4 bases from J, the junction contained 15 bases not matched to a gene. The length of the CDR3 is 18 residues. CDR3 sequence reads: CASSLAVTGDLRGYGYTF. The CDR3 bases are TGCGCCAGCAGCTTGGCCGTAACAGGGGACCTCCGTGGCTATGGCTACACCTTC.

The chain is built from TRBV4-3 and TRBJ1-2; 7 nucleotides match TRBD1. After removal of 3 bases from V and 4 bases from J, the junction contained 8 bases not matched to a gene. The germline V gene has CDR1 LGHNA and CDR2 YSLEER. The CDR3 is made up of 15 amino acids. Written as DNA, the CDR3 is TGCGCCAGCAGCCAGGGAACCGGGACAGCCTATGGCTACACCTTC. This encodes CASSQGTGTAYGYTF.

This clonotype was observed a few times. The rearrangement uses TRBV10-3 and TRBJ1-1, with D possibly TRBD1 on 5 matching bases. Trimming took off 6 bases at V and 1 base at J, with 12 bases between the two ends. The CDR3 totals 14 residues. Germline CDR1 ENHRY, CDR2 SYGVKD. DNA of the CDR3: TGTGCCATCAGAATTGACAGAACGAACACTGAAGCTTTCTTT. This sequence encodes CAIRIDRTNTEAFF.

In nucleotides, the CDR3 is TGTGCCATCAGTGAGAGGGTGCAGACCTCTGGGGCCAACGTCCTGACTTTC. It yields the protein CAISERVQTSGANVLTF. J is TRBJ2-6 and V is TRBV10-3; the D is unclear. The germline CDR1 and CDR2 sequences are ENHRY and SYGVKD. V gave up 2 bases and J gave up 0 bases, with 11 bases separating them. The CDR3 contains 17 residues.

CDR3 in amino acids: CASSDGQPDIQYF. The CDR3 DNA sequence: TGCGCCAGCAGCGACGGCCAACCGGACATTCAGTACTTC. The chain combines TRBV4-3 with TRBJ2-4; D unresolved. V was trimmed by 5 bases and J by 8 bases, leaving 13 bases between them. The germline gives CDR1 LGHNA, CDR2 YSLEER. The CDR3 totals 13 residues.

This clonotype was picked up a small number of times. The chain employs TRBV10-3 and TRBJ1-4; a weak D match, TRBD1 (5 bases). The V end was cut by 10 bases, the J end by 7 bases, with 16 bases between. Germline assignment: CDR1 ENHRY and CDR2 SYGVKD. CDR3 length: 13 residues. CDR3 protein: CATYSGLGEKLFF. CDR3 coding DNA: TGTGCCACATACTCAGGGCTTGGTGAAAAACTGTTTTTT.

The chain couples TRBV7-9 to TRBJ2-5, with TRBD1 matching 7 bases. Germline V gives CDR1 SEHNR, CDR2 FQNEAQ (reference sequence). This CDR3 has 14 amino acids. J was trimmed by 5 bases and V by 5 bases; bases with no gene match: 8. The CDR3 loop is CASSELDRVETQYF. CDR3 DNA: TGTGCCAGCAGCGAACTTGACAGGGTGGAGACCCAGTACTTC.

This clonotype has at least ten counts. This CDR3 is CASSLARAHSYNEQFF. The CDR3 DNA is TGTGCCAGCAGCTTGGCGCGGGCCCACTCCTACAATGAGCAGTTCTTC. This chain connects TRBV5-5 to TRBJ2-1; D may be TRBD2 (5 bases). This CDR3 region has 16 residues. Germline values: CDR1 SGHKS, CDR2 YYEKEE (reference sequence). Trimming left V 0 bases short and J 0 bases short, with 10 bases between.

The gene calls are TRBV7-3 and TRBJ2-2; 9 nucleotides match TRBD2. With 0 bases clipped from V and 3 bases from J, the junction kept 5 bases outside the gene matches. From germline, CDR1 is SGHTA and CDR2 FQGTGA. CDR3 size: 17 residues. The CDR3 DNA sequence: TGTGCCAGCAGCTTAACCAGCGGGGGGATTCACACCGGGGAGCTGTTTTTT. Its translation: CASSLTSGGIHTGELFF. Variable domain in full (rest from reference TRBV7-3 and TRBJ2-2): GAGVSQTPSNKVTEKGKYVELRCDPISGHTALYWYRQSLGQGPEFLIYFQGTGAADDSGLPNDRFFAVRPEGSVSTLKIQRTERGDSAVYLCASSLTSGGIHTGELFFGEGSRLTVL.

The V gene is TRBV6-5, the J gene TRBJ2-3; the match to TRBD2 covers 8 bases. Looked up from germline, CDR1 is MNHEY and CDR2 is SVGAGI. V gave up 2 bases and J gave up 6 bases; unmatched junction bases: 13. This CDR3 region has 17 residues. The CDR3 sequence is CASSYGASGPRLDTQYF. The CDR3 bases are TGTGCCAGCAGTTACGGGGCTAGCGGGCCTAGGCTGGATACGCAGTATTTT.